A single sample gave rise to the 30 T cell receptor beta chains below, sequenced in a study of T cells in localized non-small cell lung cancer. The repertoire was sequenced with immunoSEQ multiplex PCR; TCRdb's copy has only in-frame clones and lacks some. Of roughly 20,000 clones listed, about four fifths are singletons. The material sequenced was peripheral blood, taken before any cancer treatment. The origin of the receptors is a man aged 40 to 75 with stage I lung adenocarcinoma.

The chain combines TRBV28 with TRBJ2-7; maybe TRBD1 (5 bases). The CDR3 extends over 17 amino acids. Germline V gene lookup returns CDR1 MDHEN and CDR2 SYDVKM. Between the trimmed V and J ends, which lost 3 bases and 0 bases, there was a span of 18 bases. CDR3 coding DNA: TGTGCCAGCAGTTTGGGGCCCCAACAGGTGGTCTCCTACGAGCAGTACTTC. It encodes CASSLGPQQVVSYEQYF.

The genes are TRBV14 and TRBJ1-1, with D uncertain. The V end lost 4 bases, the J end lost 1 base, and 7 bases lay between the germline ends. The CDR3 has 13 amino acids. Germline CDR1 is SGHDN and CDR2 is FVKESK. This CDR3 reads CASSLLWNTEAFF. Here the CDR3 DNA reads TGTGCCAGCAGCCTTCTCTGGAACACTGAAGCTTTCTTT.

The chain links TRBV18 to TRBJ2-3; the D gene is possibly TRBD2 (5 bases). Germline V gene data show CDR1 as KGHSH and CDR2 as LQKENI. The V end was cut by 3 bases, the J end by 3 bases, with 10 bases between. The CDR3 has 14 residues. The CDR3 loop is CASSPGMGTDTQYF. The CDR3 region has the DNA TGTGCCAGCTCACCCGGGATGGGGACAGATACGCAGTATTTT.

This clone was seen only a few times. V gene TRBV19 combines with J gene TRBJ2-7, with 8 bases lining up with TRBD1. CDR3 length: 13 amino acids. Looked up from germline, CDR1 is LNHDA and CDR2 is SQIVND (reference sequence). The V segment lost 3 bases and the J segment 4 bases; nucleotides outside the gene matches: 2. The CDR3 DNA follows: TGTGCCAGTAGTATTCAGGGGGCATACGAGCAGTACTTC. The encoded protein is CASSIQGAYEQYF.

The V and J genes are TRBV5-5 and TRBJ2-7, with unresolved D. Germline CDR1 is SGHKS and CDR2 is YYEKEE (reference sequence). This CDR3 is 13 amino acids long. Trimming left V 0 bases short and J 6 bases short, with 10 bases between. The CDR3 protein is CASSLGSQSEQYF. CDR3 nucleotides: TGTGCCAGCAGCTTGGGGTCTCAGTCCGAGCAGTACTTC.

V is TRBV9 and J is TRBJ2-1; possibly TRBD1 for D (7 bases). The germline V gene encodes CDR1 SGDLS and CDR2 YYNGEE. The V gene lost 3 bases and the J gene lost 7 bases, with 17 bases spanning the gap. The CDR3 length is 15 residues. The CDR3 DNA is TGTGCCAGCAGCGCGGGGGACAGCCAACAAAATGAGCAGTTCTTC. Its translation: CASSAGDSQQNEQFF.

The V gene is TRBV7-2, the J gene TRBJ2-1; tentatively, D is TRBD1 or TRBD2 (5 bases each). V was shortened by 7 bases and J by 5 bases, with 15 bases between the two germline ends. Per germline, CDR1 SGHTA and CDR2 FQGNSA. The CDR3 extends over 14 amino acids. CDR3 amino acids: CASTYSWGNNEQFF. The CDR3 DNA follows: TGTGCCAGCACCTACTCTTGGGGGAACAATGAGCAGTTCTTC.

The chain couples TRBV7-2 to TRBJ2-1; D uncertain. Trimming removed 2 bases from V and 2 bases from J, with 7 bases in between. The CDR3 consists of 14 residues. Germline CDR1 and CDR2: SGHTA and FQGNSA. The CDR3 sequence: CASSLSGPYNEQFF. DNA of the CDR3: TGTGCCAGCAGCTTAAGTGGGCCCTACAATGAGCAGTTCTTC.

The chain uses TRBV6-1 and TRBJ1-1; D possibly corresponds to TRBD1 (6 bases). Deletions cut 5 bases from V and 8 bases from J, with 15 bases between. The V gene's germline CDR1 is MNHNS and CDR2 SASEGT. The CDR3 length is 13 residues. The CDR3: CASSLQGNPEAFF. DNA of the CDR3: TGTGCCAGCAGTCTACAGGGTAACCCCGAAGCTTTCTTT.

V gene TRBV7-2 combines with J gene TRBJ2-7, with D perhaps matching TRBD2 (7 bases). Deletions cut 1 base from V and 7 bases from J, with 17 bases between. Germline assignment: CDR1 SGHTA and CDR2 FQGNSA. CDR3 length: 15 residues. CDR3 bases: TGTGCCAGCAGCTTAGAGCGCCACGGGGGGCTTGAGCAGTACTTC. It is translated as CASSLERHGGLEQYF.

This clone has more than one count but fewer than ten. The CDR3 loop reads CASSAVYDTEETQYF. CDR3 DNA sequence: TGTGCCAGCTCAGCCGTATACGACACCGAAGAGACCCAGTACTTC. The gene calls are TRBV18 and TRBJ2-5; D uncertain. V shed 5 bases and J shed 3 bases, with 16 bases lying between them. Germline V gene lookup returns CDR1 KGHSH and CDR2 LQKENI. This CDR3 region has 15 residues.

The V gene is TRBV7-2, the J gene TRBJ2-2, with TRBD1 matching over 9 bases. V was pared by 4 bases and J by 6 bases, with 6 bases of the junction left unmatched. CDR1 and CDR2 from the germline V gene are SGHTA and FQGNSA. The CDR3 spans 15 residues. CDR3 sequence reads: CASSSWDRAPGELFF. CDR3 coding DNA: TGTGCCAGCAGCTCCTGGGACAGGGCACCCGGGGAGCTGTTTTTT.

This sequence joins TRBV6-5 and TRBJ2-3; D is unresolved. Per the germline V gene, CDR1 is MNHEY and CDR2 is SVGAGI. V was pared by 5 bases and J by 0 bases, with 6 bases between. This CDR3 contains 13 residues. The CDR3 DNA reads as TGTGCCAGCAGTGGCGACAGCACAGATACGCAGTATTTT. Translation: CASSGDSTDTQYF.

CDR3 DNA: TGTGCCAGCAGCCCCCCCGGGAGGGGGCAAGAGACCCAGTACTTC. Protein sequence: CASSPPGRGQETQYF. The chain carries TRBV5-4 and TRBJ2-5; TRBD2 matches 8 bases. The V segment lost 4 bases and the J segment 2 bases; nucleotides outside the gene matches: 7. Germline assignment: CDR1 SGHNT and CDR2 YYREEE (reference sequence). This CDR3 is 15 amino acids long.

This rearrangement joins TRBV5-4 to TRBJ1-1; weak D call: TRBD1 (5 bases). Germline values: CDR1 SGHNT, CDR2 YYREEE (reference sequence). This CDR3 is built from 17 residues. Trimming cost V 1 base and J 1 base, with 17 bases left between them. The CDR3 nucleotides are TGTGCCAGCAGCTTGAACAGGAACAGTTGGGGGAACACTGAAGCTTTCTTT. Its protein is CASSLNRNSWGNTEAFF.

V usage is TRBV7-2 and J usage is TRBJ2-2; D is unclear. This CDR3 spans 14 amino acids. Germline loops: CDR1 SGHTA, CDR2 FQGNSA. V gave up 5 bases and J gave up 0 bases, with 7 bases separating them. The CDR3 DNA reads as TGTGCCAGCAGCCCAAGGGCGAACACCGGGGAGCTGTTTTTT. Translated, it gives CASSPRANTGELFF.

In its sample, this clone is medium-sized. V and J are TRBV2 and TRBJ1-2; 7 bases agree with TRBD1. V gave up 6 bases and J gave up 8 bases; unmatched junction bases: 9. The germline V gene has CDR1 SNHLY and CDR2 FYNNEI. This CDR3 region has 13 residues. In DNA form, the CDR3 reads TGTGCCAGCAGCGGGGACAGCGGGGAAGGCTACACCTTC. Encoded protein: CASSGDSGEGYTF.

The V call is TRBV6-5, the J call TRBJ2-1; 8 bases agree with TRBD2. V lost 3 bases and J lost 5; bases outside the gene matches: 6. Germline V lookup: CDR1 MNHEY, CDR2 SVGAGI. This CDR3 is 15 amino acids long. The chain's CDR3 is CASSYDGSGNNEQFF. The DNA for the CDR3 is TGTGCCAGCAGTTATGACGGTAGCGGGAACAATGAGCAGTTCTTC.

This clone was seen a few times. The chain recombines TRBV15 with TRBJ2-2; D is perhaps TRBD1 (5 bases). V was clipped by 4 bases and J by 5 bases, with 14 bases between them. CDR1 and CDR2 from the germline V gene are LNHNV and YYDKDF (reference sequence). This CDR3 is built from 15 residues. The CDR3 reads CATSNQGSGTGELFF. The CDR3 DNA reads as TGTGCCACCAGCAACCAGGGTAGTGGGACCGGGGAGCTGTTTTTT.

This clone was seen only once. V and J are TRBV5-1 and TRBJ2-3; D gene unclear. V lost 1 base to trimming and J lost 1 base, with 4 bases between them. This CDR3 spans 13 amino acids. Germline values: CDR1 SGHRS, CDR2 YFSETQ. DNA for the CDR3: TGCGCCAGCAGCTTGAGTGGCACAGATACGCAGTATTTT. It translates to CASSLSGTDTQYF.

The chain links TRBV6-1 to TRBJ2-2; D gene unclear. CDR3 length: 12 residues. From germline, CDR1 is MNHNS and CDR2 SASEGT. Trimming removed 6 bases from V and 7 bases from J, with 9 bases in between. The CDR3 reads CASSDPDGELFF. The CDR3 region has the DNA TGTGCCAGCAGCGATCCGGACGGGGAGCTGTTTTTT.

The rearrangement joins TRBV9 to TRBJ2-1, with 10 bases that match TRBD2. Germline V gene lookup returns CDR1 SGDLS and CDR2 YYNGEE. The CDR3 consists of 14 residues. V shed 4 bases and J 6 bases; nucleotides not matched to a gene: 4. The CDR3 bases are TGTGCCAGCAGCAGCGGGGGGGCGAGCAATGAGCAGTTCTTC. Its protein is CASSSGGASNEQFF.

This chain links TRBV10-3 with TRBJ1-2; TRBD1 matches 7 bases. J was trimmed by 4 bases and V by 6 bases; bases with no gene match: 5. This CDR3 region has 13 residues. The germline gives CDR1 ENHRY, CDR2 SYGVKD. The CDR3, as DNA: TGTGCCATCAGCGCGGGACAGCCCTATGGCTACACCTTC. Protein product: CAISAGQPYGYTF.

This chain uses TRBV7-2 with TRBJ1-4; D not resolved. Germline CDR1 is SGHTA and CDR2 is FQGNSA. This CDR3 is 14 amino acids long. V dropped 1 base and J dropped 7 bases, with 10 bases sitting between them. The CDR3 DNA reads as TGTGCCAGCAGCTTAGGGTTACCACCTGAAAAACTGTTTTTT. This sequence encodes CASSLGLPPEKLFF. Drawing the rest from reference TRBV7-2 and TRBJ1-4, the complete variable domain is GAGVSQSPSNKVTEKGKDVELRCDPISGHTALYWYRQSLGQGLEFLIYFQGNSAPDKSGLPSDRFSAERTGGSVSTLTIQRTQQEDSAVYLCASSLGLPPEKLFFGSGTQLSVL.

The chain recombines TRBV9 with TRBJ2-1, with TRBD2 matching over 8 bases. Looked up from germline, CDR1 is SGDLS and CDR2 is YYNGEE. Unmatched junction bases numbered 3, after V lost 2 bases and J lost 2 bases. CDR3 length: 15 residues. CDR3 DNA sequence: TGTGCCAGCAGCGTCGGGGGGGCCGCCTACAATGAGCAGTTCTTC. Protein product: CASSVGGAAYNEQFF.

V gene TRBV29-1 combines with J gene TRBJ2-5; D gene ambiguous. With 7 bases removed from V and 5 bases from J, the gap between germline ends came to 11 bases. CDR3 size: 11 residues. Germline V CDR1 and CDR2: SQVTM, ANQGSEA. The CDR3 here is CSEPARETQYF. CDR3 bases: TGCAGCGAGCCTGCGAGGGAGACCCAGTACTTC. The full variable domain, rest sourced from reference TRBV29-1 and TRBJ2-5, is SAVISQKPSRDICQRGTSLTIQCQVDSQVTMMFWYRQQPGQSLTLIATANQGSEATYESGFVIDKFPISRPNLTFSTLTVSNMSPEDSSIYLCSEPARETQYFGPGTRLLVL.

The V gene is TRBV9, the J gene TRBJ2-4, with D perhaps TRBD2 (7 bases). Deletions cut 0 bases from V and 8 bases from J, with 18 bases between. The CDR3 totals 16 residues. Germline CDR1 and CDR2: SGDLS and YYNGEE. CDR3 coding DNA: TGTGCCAGCAGCGTAGGAGGAAGGGGGAGGGGAGACATTCAGTACTTC. Its protein is CASSVGGRGRGDIQYF.

The J gene is TRBJ1-2, the V gene TRBV2; tentatively, D is TRBD1 (6 bases). This CDR3 is 13 amino acids long. Germline V lookup: CDR1 SNHLY, CDR2 FYNNEI. V lost 7 bases and J lost 0, with 9 bases in between. CDR3 amino acids: CASIRDTNYGYTF. The CDR3 nucleotides read TGTGCCAGCATCCGGGACACTAACTATGGCTACACCTTC.

The chain employs TRBV5-1 and TRBJ2-1; D is ambiguous. The length of the CDR3 is 12 residues. V lost 0 bases and J lost 9, with 7 bases in between. CDR1 is SGHRS and CDR2 is YFSETQ in the germline V gene. Here the CDR3 reads CASSLGVFEQFF. In DNA, the CDR3 is TGCGCCAGCAGCTTGGGGGTCTTTGAGCAGTTCTTC.

This clone has more than one count but fewer than ten. V gene TRBV14 combines with J gene TRBJ1-3; D not certain. Trimming took 1 base from V and 0 from J, leaving 13 bases between them. Looked up from germline, CDR1 is SGHDN and CDR2 is FVKESK. The CDR3 loop spans 17 amino acids. The CDR3 region is CASSQVRPGISGNTIYF. The CDR3 bases are TGTGCCAGCAGCCAAGTTCGCCCGGGGATCTCTGGAAACACCATATATTTT.